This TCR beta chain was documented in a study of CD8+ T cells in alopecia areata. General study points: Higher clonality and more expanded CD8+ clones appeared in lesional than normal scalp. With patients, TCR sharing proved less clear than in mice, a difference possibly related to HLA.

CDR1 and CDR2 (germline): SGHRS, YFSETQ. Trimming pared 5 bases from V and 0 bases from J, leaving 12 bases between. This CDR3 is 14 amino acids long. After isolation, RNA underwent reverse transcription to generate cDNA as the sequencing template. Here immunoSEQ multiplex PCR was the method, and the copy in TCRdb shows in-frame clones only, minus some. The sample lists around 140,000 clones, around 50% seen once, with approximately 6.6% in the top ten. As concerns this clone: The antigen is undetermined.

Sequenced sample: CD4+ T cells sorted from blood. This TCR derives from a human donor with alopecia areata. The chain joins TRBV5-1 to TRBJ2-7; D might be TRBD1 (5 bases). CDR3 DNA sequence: TGCGCCAGCAGGGAAGGGGTGAACTCCTACGAGCAGTACTTC. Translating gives CASREGVNSYEQYF.